One and the same sample provided the 2 T cell receptor beta chains below, sequenced in a study of T cell repertoires in cytomegalovirus infection (dated by TCRdb to the late 2010s). Antigens for these TCRs are unknown. The sample was run on an Illumina HiSeq 1500. The public sequencing data were trimmed at Q25 with fastp and processed into clonotypes with MiXCR by TCRdb, which kept only in-frame beta chains. Under each unique CDR3 protein, matching rows form one entry showing the most common genes and DNA. The sample profile shows 800,000 to 950,000 distinct CDR3 sequences; approximately 32% of them were found once. Of the sample, around 11% is held by the ten largest clones. Sample treatment or condition, as interpreted from the label and publication: in vitro stimulation with specific CMV peptide epitopes to enrich CMV-specific T cells. This material consisted of cultured CD8+ T cells from PBMCs, taken from culture after CMV antigen stimulation. These receptors originate from a human donor in good health (CMV status not recorded). Some clones in this sample may be carry-over from other donors' samples.

The chain uses TRBV6-2 or TRBV6-3 and TRBJ2-6; 8 bases agree with TRBD1. Trimming at V came to 0 bases and at J to 0 bases, leaving 4 bases not matched to a gene. Germline V gene lookup returns CDR1 MNHEY and CDR2 SVGEGT. This CDR3 is 18 amino acids long. The CDR3 region is CASSYSATGDSGANVLTF. The DNA for the CDR3 is TGTGCCAGCAGTTACTCGGCGACAGGGGACTCTGGGGCCAACGTCCTGACTTTC.

The chain couples TRBV6-6 to TRBJ2-1; D remains ambiguous. Germline lookup yields CDR1 MNHNY and CDR2 SVGAGI (reference sequence). With 3 bases removed from V and 7 bases from J, the gap between germline ends came to 7 bases. This CDR3 region has 12 residues. This CDR3 reads CASSYGWNEQFF. As DNA, the CDR3 is TGTGCCAGCAGTTATGGGTGGAATGAGCAGTTCTTC.